What follows is one T cell receptor beta chain and its context. The sample is drawn from a study of shared T cell receptors in the human thymus. TCRdb's table, derived via immunoSEQ multiplex PCR, lists solely in-frame clones and lacks some. This sample carries more than 550,000 clones, approximately 83% of them seen once, and the ten largest clones take roughly 0.01%. V lost 4 bases and J 4 bases, leaving 8 bases between the germline ends. The CDR3 has 14 amino acids. The germline V gene encodes CDR1 LGHNA and CDR2 YSLEER. The same sample was also studied in work on human thymus T cells. This second study says: Serving as donors were healthy Finnish infants, each of whom was having open corrective surgery for congenital heart defects. Obtained as resections during corrective heart surgery, the thymus tissue was then studied. Blood and thymic repertoires both appeared biased in V and J gene usage. Related work showed strongly overlapping thymic repertoires across unrelated individuals.

This TCR was sampled from a girl younger than two with a congenital heart defect. This chain uses TRBV4-3 with TRBJ1-6; TRBD1 might be the D (6 bases). Sequences were obtained from thymocytes. CDR3: CASSRGQYNSPLHF. The DNA for the CDR3 is TGCGCCAGCAGCCGTGGACAGTATAATTCACCCCTCCACTTT.